Listed below are T cell receptor beta chains from one sample, sequenced in a study of blood T cell repertoires in COVID-19. Clones were sequenced by immunoSEQ multiplex PCR, and TCRdb holds only the in-frame ones, with some missing. The profile shows about 280,000 clones, around 89% of them singletons. The specimen was peripheral blood. The receptors derive from a man aged 35-49 years with acute or convalescent COVID-19. Both conserved end residues are part of each CDR3. A D gene is named only where the DNA matches it firmly.

CDR3aa: CASSQGNRENEQYF; CDR3nt: TGTGCCAGCAGCCAAGGGAACAGGGAGAACGAGCAGTACTTC; d_gene: NA; j_gene: TRBJ2-7; v_gene: TRBV4-2
CDR3aa: CASSPTSPSSTDTQYF; CDR3nt: TGTGCCAGCAGCCCGACTAGCCCTTCTAGCACAGATACGCAGTATTTT; d_gene: TRBD2; j_gene: TRBJ2-3; v_gene: TRBV5-4
CDR3aa: CASSQVLPGVGGEQYF; CDR3nt: TGTGCCAGCAGCCAAGTTCTCCCGGGCGTCGGGGGCGAGCAGTACTTC; d_gene: NA; j_gene: TRBJ2-7; v_gene: TRBV3-1/TRBV3-2
CDR3aa: CASSPITGWTTEAFF; CDR3nt: TGTGCCAGCAGCCCTATTACAGGGTGGACCACTGAAGCTTTCTTT; d_gene: NA; j_gene: TRBJ1-1; v_gene: TRBV7-9
CDR3aa: CASRGAPGNTIYF; CDR3nt: TGTGCCAGCAGAGGGGCCCCGGGAAACACCATATATTTT; d_gene: NA; j_gene: TRBJ1-3; v_gene: TRBV6-5
CDR3aa: CASSYSSQQYF; CDR3nt: TGTGCCAGCAGTTACTCCAGTCAGCAGTACTTC; d_gene: NA; j_gene: TRBJ2-7; v_gene: TRBV6-2/TRBV6-3
CDR3aa: CASSTSPVYTEAFF; CDR3nt: TGTGCCAGCAGTACTTCCCCCGTATATACTGAAGCTTTCTTT; d_gene: NA; j_gene: TRBJ1-1; v_gene: TRBV6-5
CDR3aa: CASSQDLERSYEQYF; CDR3nt: TGTGCCAGCAGCCAAGATCTAGAGCGGTCCTACGAGCAGTACTTC; d_gene: NA; j_gene: TRBJ2-7; v_gene: TRBV3-1/TRBV3-2
CDR3aa: CASSYSPSNTGELFF; CDR3nt: TGTGCCAGCAGTTACTCTCCCTCGAACACCGGGGAGCTGTTTTTT; d_gene: NA; j_gene: TRBJ2-2; v_gene: TRBV6-5
CDR3aa: CASSQDRLGGYTF; CDR3nt: TGCGCCAGCAGCCAGGACAGGTTGGGTGGCTACACCTTC; d_gene: TRBD1; j_gene: TRBJ1-2; v_gene: TRBV10-1
CDR3aa: CASSPGTGGENTEAFF; CDR3nt: TGTGCCAGCAGCCCTGGGACAGGGGGCGAGAACACTGAAGCTTTCTTT; d_gene: TRBD1; j_gene: TRBJ1-1; v_gene: TRBV9
CDR3aa: CASSQDAPGPSGGAVHTQYF; CDR3nt: TGTGCCAGCAGCCAAGACGCCCCAGGACCTAGCGGGGGGGCAGTTCATACGCAGTATTTT; d_gene: TRBD2; j_gene: TRBJ2-3; v_gene: TRBV4-2
CDR3aa: CASSPGRQGAYGYTF; CDR3nt: TGTGCCAGCTCACCTGGTCGACAGGGAGCCTATGGCTACACCTTC; d_gene: TRBD1; j_gene: TRBJ1-2; v_gene: TRBV18
CDR3aa: CASSLGLSSYNSPLHF; CDR3nt: TGTGCCAGCAGCTTAGGACTCAGCTCCTATAATTCACCCCTCCACTTT; d_gene: NA; j_gene: TRBJ1-6; v_gene: TRBV7-2
CDR3aa: CASSPTSGGLFPTQYF; CDR3nt: TGTGCCAGCAGCCCAACTAGCGGGGGCCTTTTCCCTACGCAGTATTTT; d_gene: TRBD2; j_gene: TRBJ2-3; v_gene: TRBV3-1/TRBV3-2
CDR3aa: CASSLPTGGVGTGELFF; CDR3nt: TGCGCCAGCAGCTTACCTACGGGGGGAGTCGGCACCGGGGAGCTGTTTTTT; d_gene: TRBD2; j_gene: TRBJ2-2; v_gene: TRBV5-1
CDR3aa: CASSQDSEGDEQFF; CDR3nt: TGCGCCAGCAGCCAAGATAGCGAGGGGGATGAGCAGTTCTTC; d_gene: NA; j_gene: TRBJ2-1; v_gene: TRBV4-1
CDR3aa: CAWSVHQGGTDTQYF; CDR3nt: TGTGCCTGGAGTGTACATCAGGGGGGAACAGATACGCAGTATTTT; d_gene: NA; j_gene: TRBJ2-3; v_gene: TRBV30
CDR3aa: CASSSGGLAGSYEQYF; CDR3nt: TGTGCCAGCAGCTCCGGGGGACTAGCGGGCTCCTACGAGCAGTACTTC; d_gene: TRBD2; j_gene: TRBJ2-7; v_gene: TRBV5-4
CDR3aa: CASSLRLEEGEQFF; CDR3nt: TGTGCCAGCAGTCTACGACTAGAAGAGGGTGAGCAGTTCTTC; d_gene: NA; j_gene: TRBJ2-1; v_gene: TRBV2
CDR3aa: CASSPQPAGGEDTQYF; CDR3nt: TGCGCCAGCAGCCCACAACCAGCGGGGGGCGAAGATACGCAGTATTTT; d_gene: TRBD2; j_gene: TRBJ2-3; v_gene: TRBV5-1
CDR3aa: CATSDPGSEAFF; CDR3nt: TGTGCCACCAGTGACCCGGGATCCGAAGCTTTCTTT; d_gene: NA; j_gene: TRBJ1-1; v_gene: TRBV24-1
CDR3aa: CASERDRGQNEQFF; CDR3nt: TGTGCCAGCGAACGGGACAGGGGACAAAATGAGCAGTTCTTC; d_gene: TRBD1; j_gene: TRBJ2-1; v_gene: TRBV2
CDR3aa: CASSSGTGAYEQYF; CDR3nt: TGTGCCAGCAGCTCCGGGACAGGGGCCTACGAGCAGTACTTC; d_gene: TRBD1; j_gene: TRBJ2-7; v_gene: TRBV5-6
CDR3aa: CASSGPGTLGYGYTF; CDR3nt: TGCGCCAGCAGCGGGCCCGGGACTCTGGGCTATGGCTACACCTTC; d_gene: NA; j_gene: TRBJ1-2; v_gene: TRBV5-1
CDR3aa: CASSHTTGENEQFF; CDR3nt: TGTGCCAGCAGCCACACGACAGGGGAAAATGAGCAGTTCTTC; d_gene: TRBD1; j_gene: TRBJ2-1; v_gene: TRBV4-2
CDR3aa: CATSSHSSTNEKLFF; CDR3nt: TGTGCCACCAGCAGCCACAGTTCAACTAATGAAAAACTGTTTTTT; d_gene: NA; j_gene: TRBJ1-4; v_gene: TRBV15
CDR3aa: CASTNSWGEDYGYTF; CDR3nt: TGTGCCAGCACCAATTCCTGGGGAGAAGACTATGGCTACACCTTC; d_gene: NA; j_gene: TRBJ1-2; v_gene: TRBV6-5
CDR3aa: CASSSFGAGFGNTIYF; CDR3nt: TGTGCCAGCAGCTCCTTTGGGGCAGGGTTCGGAAACACCATATATTTT; d_gene: NA; j_gene: TRBJ1-3; v_gene: TRBV5-4
CDR3aa: CASSSSGLAGGELFF; CDR3nt: TGTGCCAGCAGTTCCTCGGGACTAGCGGGGGGGGAGCTGTTTTTT; d_gene: TRBD2; j_gene: TRBJ2-2; v_gene: TRBV2
CDR3aa: CASSRGGAESYEQYF; CDR3nt: TGTGCCAGCAGCCGGGGGGGGGCGGAATCCTACGAGCAGTACTTC; d_gene: TRBD2; j_gene: TRBJ2-7; v_gene: TRBV6-5
CDR3aa: CASSLAASDTQYF; CDR3nt: TGTGCCAGCAGCTTGGCGGCATCGGATACGCAGTATTTT; d_gene: NA; j_gene: TRBJ2-3; v_gene: TRBV3-1/TRBV3-2
CDR3aa: CASSPPGGGLDGYTF; CDR3nt: TGTGCCAGTAGCCCCCCCGGCGGAGGTTTAGATGGCTACACCTTC; d_gene: NA; j_gene: TRBJ1-2; v_gene: TRBV19
CDR3aa: CASSLGTGGAGRPVAFF; CDR3nt: TGTGCCAGCAGCTTGGGGACAGGGGGCGCGGGTCGGCCGGTGGCTTTCTTT; d_gene: TRBD1; j_gene: TRBJ1-1; v_gene: TRBV5-6
CDR3aa: CASSQGDTSNQPQHF; CDR3nt: TGTGCCAGCAGTCAAGGGGACACTAGCAATCAGCCCCAGCATTTT; d_gene: NA; j_gene: TRBJ1-5; v_gene: TRBV3-1/TRBV3-2
CDR3aa: CASSQESGRGNEQFF; CDR3nt: TGTGCCAGCAGCCAAGAATCCGGGAGGGGCAATGAGCAGTTCTTC; d_gene: TRBD2; j_gene: TRBJ2-1; v_gene: TRBV3-1/TRBV3-2
CDR3aa: CASSLMTGPGNTIYF; CDR3nt: TGTGCCAGCAGCTTAATGACAGGGCCTGGAAACACCATATATTTT; d_gene: TRBD1; j_gene: TRBJ1-3; v_gene: TRBV7-6
CDR3aa: CASSEDRGSHTF; CDR3nt: TGCGCCAGCAGCGAGGACAGAGGGAGTCACACCTTC; d_gene: NA; j_gene: TRBJ1-2; v_gene: TRBV5-1
CDR3aa: CASSGTGGNQPQHF; CDR3nt: TGTGCCAGCAGTGGGACAGGGGGCAATCAGCCCCAGCATTTT; d_gene: TRBD1; j_gene: TRBJ1-5; v_gene: TRBV25-1
CDR3aa: CASSEMLRGGNEKLFF; CDR3nt: TGTGCCAGCAGTGAAATGTTGAGGGGGGGTAATGAAAAACTGTTTTTT; d_gene: NA; j_gene: TRBJ1-4; v_gene: TRBV6-1
CDR3aa: CASSQGTSGDAYEQYF; CDR3nt: TGTGCCAGCAGCCAAGGCACTAGCGGGGACGCCTACGAGCAGTACTTC; d_gene: TRBD2; j_gene: TRBJ2-7; v_gene: TRBV4-2
CDR3aa: CASRHGTRSGNTIYF; CDR3nt: TGTGCCAGCAGACACGGGACTCGCTCTGGAAACACCATATATTTT; d_gene: NA; j_gene: TRBJ1-3; v_gene: TRBV14